This is a list of T cell receptor beta chains from one sample in a study of shared clonotypes between healthy human individuals. Generated by immunoSEQ multiplex PCR, the TCRdb table keeps only in-frame clones and is missing some. The top ten clones hold more than 1.5% of a sample with roughly 2.1 million clones, more than 85% of them seen once. Sequences were obtained from naive CD8+ T cells from PBMCs. The receptors were gathered from a man in his late teens or twenties in good health. Some clones in this sample may be carry-over from other donors' samples. CDR3s include the opening cysteine and the closing phenylalanine or tryptophan. Fields, in order: D gene, CDR3 length, clone size, V gene, J gene, CDR3 protein, CDR3 DNA. D genes are given only for firm matches. The size field is filled for only some rows; it gives once, few, many or a size class.

d_gene: NA
len: 15
abundance: NA
v_gene: TRBV4-2
j_gene: TRBJ2-4
CDR3aa: CASSQLRGAKNIQYF
CDR3nt: TGTGCCAGCAGCCAGCTCCGCGGAGCCAAAAACATTCAGTACTTC

d_gene: TRBD2
len: 16
abundance: NA
v_gene: TRBV19
j_gene: TRBJ2-7
CDR3aa: CASSMRTSDYSYEQYF
CDR3nt: TGTGCCAGTAGTATGAGGACTAGCGATTACTCCTACGAGCAGTACTTC

d_gene: TRBD2
len: 17
abundance: NA
v_gene: TRBV29-1
j_gene: TRBJ2-5
CDR3aa: CSVELTTLAGVRETQYF
CDR3nt: TGCAGCGTTGAACTGACCACACTAGCGGGAGTCAGGGAGACCCAGTACTTC

d_gene: NA
len: 14
abundance: NA
v_gene: TRBV7-9
j_gene: TRBJ2-7
CDR3aa: CASSFLTGTYEQYF
CDR3nt: TGTGCCAGCAGCTTCCTGACAGGTACCTACGAGCAGTACTTC

d_gene: NA
len: 12
abundance: NA
v_gene: TRBV29-1
j_gene: TRBJ2-1
CDR3aa: CSVESSPNEQFF
CDR3nt: TGCAGCGTTGAATCAAGCCCCAATGAGCAGTTCTTC

d_gene: TRBD2
len: 15
abundance: once
v_gene: TRBV6-1
j_gene: TRBJ2-7
CDR3aa: CASSILTEAGAEQYF
CDR3nt: TGTGCCAGCAGCATACTGACCGAAGCGGGAGCCGAGCAGTACTTC

d_gene: NA
len: 16
abundance: NA
v_gene: TRBV6-6
j_gene: TRBJ1-3
CDR3aa: CASSPPGGESGNTIYF
CDR3nt: TGTGCCAGCAGTCCCCCGGGGGGAGAGTCTGGAAACACCATATATTTT

d_gene: NA
len: 14
abundance: NA
v_gene: TRBV25-1
j_gene: TRBJ2-3
CDR3aa: CASSESLLADTQYF
CDR3nt: TGTGCCAGCAGTGAATCGCTCTTGGCAGATACGCAGTATTTT

d_gene: NA
len: 14
abundance: few
v_gene: TRBV30
j_gene: TRBJ1-1
CDR3aa: CAWEINSFNTEAFF
CDR3nt: TGTGCCTGGGAGATTAACTCGTTCAACACTGAAGCTTTCTTT

d_gene: NA
len: 14
abundance: NA
v_gene: TRBV2
j_gene: TRBJ2-3
CDR3aa: CASSEGGLATGQYF
CDR3nt: TGTGCCAGCAGTGAGGGTGGGCTGGCGACGGGGCAGTATTTT

d_gene: TRBD2
len: 17
abundance: NA
v_gene: TRBV29-1
j_gene: TRBJ2-1
CDR3aa: CSVSPRTSGRVTNEQFF
CDR3nt: TGCAGCGTTTCTCCTCGTACCAGCGGGAGGGTTACGAATGAGCAGTTCTTC

d_gene: TRBD1
len: 13
abundance: few
v_gene: TRBV27
j_gene: TRBJ1-1
CDR3aa: CASSLPGGVEAFF
CDR3nt: TGTGCCAGCAGTTTACCAGGGGGGGTTGAAGCTTTCTTT

d_gene: NA
len: 13
abundance: NA
v_gene: TRBV7-9
j_gene: TRBJ2-7
CDR3aa: CASSPSRGYEQYF
CDR3nt: TGTGCCAGCAGCCCGAGTCGAGGCTACGAGCAGTACTTC

d_gene: NA
len: 14
abundance: NA
v_gene: TRBV19
j_gene: TRBJ2-7
CDR3aa: CASSIDRVGREQYF
CDR3nt: TGTGCCAGTAGTATAGATCGGGTCGGGAGAGAGCAGTACTTC

d_gene: TRBD2
len: 16
abundance: NA
v_gene: TRBV27
j_gene: TRBJ2-7
CDR3aa: CASSSWTSGRNYEQYF
CDR3nt: TGTGCCAGCAGTTCCTGGACTAGCGGGAGAAACTACGAGCAGTACTTC

d_gene: TRBD1
len: 16
abundance: NA
v_gene: TRBV27
j_gene: TRBJ2-7
CDR3aa: CASTARMGTGIYEQYF
CDR3nt: TGTGCCAGCACCGCAAGGATGGGGACAGGGATCTACGAGCAGTACTTC

d_gene: TRBD1
len: 13
abundance: NA
v_gene: TRBV7-9
j_gene: TRBJ1-2
CDR3aa: CASSLGQGNGYTF
CDR3nt: TGTGCCAGCAGCCTCGGACAGGGGAATGGCTACACCTTC

d_gene: TRBD1
len: 15
abundance: NA
v_gene: TRBV5-1
j_gene: TRBJ2-3
CDR3aa: CASSLGDRGLDTQYF
CDR3nt: TGCGCCAGCAGCTTGGGGGACAGGGGATTGGATACGCAGTATTTT

d_gene: TRBD1
len: 15
abundance: NA
v_gene: TRBV6-5
j_gene: TRBJ2-2
CDR3aa: CASSYRTGWVGELFF
CDR3nt: TGTGCCAGCAGTTACCGGACAGGGTGGGTCGGGGAGCTGTTTTTT